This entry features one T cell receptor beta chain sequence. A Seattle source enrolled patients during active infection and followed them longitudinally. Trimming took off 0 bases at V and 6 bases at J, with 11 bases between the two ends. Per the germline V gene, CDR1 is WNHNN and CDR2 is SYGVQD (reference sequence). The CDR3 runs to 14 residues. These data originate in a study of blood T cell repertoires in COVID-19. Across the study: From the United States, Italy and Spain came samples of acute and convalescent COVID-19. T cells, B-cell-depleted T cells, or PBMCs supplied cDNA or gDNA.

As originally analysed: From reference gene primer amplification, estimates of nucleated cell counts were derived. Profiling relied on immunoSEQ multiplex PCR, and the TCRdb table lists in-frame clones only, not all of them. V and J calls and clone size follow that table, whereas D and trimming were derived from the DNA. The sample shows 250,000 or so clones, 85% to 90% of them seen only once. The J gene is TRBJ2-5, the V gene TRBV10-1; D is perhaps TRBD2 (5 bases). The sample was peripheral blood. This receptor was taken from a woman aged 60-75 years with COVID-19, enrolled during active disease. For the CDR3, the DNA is TGCGCCAGCAGTGAGTCTCGGGGTTCGCAGACCCAGTACTTC. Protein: CASSESRGSQTQYF.